One sample yielded the 16 T cell receptor beta chains listed below, sequenced in a study of cytomegalovirus exposure and HLA in healthy donors. Some clones are missing from TCRdb's copy, which holds only in-frame ones; the method was immunoSEQ multiplex PCR. The profile shows 100,000 to 150,000 clones, about nine tenths of them singletons. Sequenced input: PBMCs. The receptors were gathered from a young woman in good health and CMV-seronegative.

The V and J genes are TRBV2 and TRBJ2-7; 8 nucleotides align to TRBD2. Trimming took 8 bases from V and 6 from J; bases not matched to a gene: 12. This CDR3 has 14 residues. Germline assignment: CDR1 SNHLY and CDR2 FYNNEI. The CDR3 DNA follows: TGTGCCAGCCAAAGTAGCGGGACTGCTGGCGAGCAGTACTTC. Translated, it gives CASQSSGTAGEQYF. Full variable domain (missing parts from reference TRBV2 and TRBJ2-7): EPEVTQTPSHQVTQMGQEVILRCVPISNHLYFYWYRQILGQKVEFLVSFYNNEISEKSEIFDDQFSVERPDGSNFTLKIRSTKLEDSAMYFCASQSSGTAGEQYFGPGTRLTVT.

V usage is TRBV6-6 and J usage is TRBJ2-1, with a possible D match to TRBD2 (6 bases). V gave up 8 bases and J gave up 0 bases, with 11 bases separating them. This CDR3 contains 14 residues. Germline V gives CDR1 MNHNY, CDR2 SVGAGI (reference sequence). The CDR3 DNA reads TGTGCCAGCTCTTGGGACTTCTCCTACAATGAGCAGTTCTTC. Residues: CASSWDFSYNEQFF.

The chain links TRBV9 to TRBJ2-3; D possibly corresponds to TRBD2 (6 bases). CDR3 size: 14 residues. V shed 7 bases and J shed 2 bases, with 14 bases lying between them. Germline V gene lookup returns CDR1 SGDLS and CDR2 YYNGEE. The DNA for the CDR3 is TGTGCCAGCGGCCTGACTAGTTACACAGATACGCAGTATTTT. Its protein product is CASGLTSYTDTQYF.

In this sample, this clone turned up a few times. The chain combines TRBV11-3 with TRBJ2-5, with D unresolved. V dropped 8 bases and J dropped 4 bases, with 14 bases sitting between them. This CDR3 has 13 residues. The germline gives CDR1 SGHNT, CDR2 YENEEA. The chain's CDR3 is CASSYSGGETQYF. Here the CDR3 DNA reads TGTGCCAGCTCCTACTCGGGTGGAGAGACCCAGTACTTC.

The V and J genes are TRBV10-3 and TRBJ2-7; 7 nucleotides align to TRBD1. The J segment lost 0 bases and the V segment lost 5 bases, leaving 4 bases of the junction unmatched. CDR1 ENHRY and CDR2 SYGVKD come from the germline V gene. The CDR3 contains 14 residues. CDR3 DNA: TGTGCCATCAGTCCCGGGACAGACTCCTACGAGCAGTACTTC. Translating gives CAISPGTDSYEQYF.

The chain combines TRBV9 with TRBJ1-1; the match to TRBD1 covers 8 bases. Germline lookup yields CDR1 SGDLS and CDR2 YYNGEE. V dropped 0 bases and J dropped 1; count of bases not matched to a gene: 2. CDR3 length: 15 residues. The DNA of the CDR3 is TGTGCCAGCAGCGTAGCAACAGGGGGGAACACTGAAGCTTTCTTT. Protein: CASSVATGGNTEAFF.

A word on this clone: At the DNA level, this CDR3 is encoded by other sequences in the same sample as well. This rearrangement joins TRBV6-5 to TRBJ2-7; TRBD2 aligns across 7 bases. The CDR3 is 15 amino acids. V lost 0 bases, J lost 0 bases, and 2 bases stayed unmatched. Germline V gene data show CDR1 as MNHEY and CDR2 as SVGAGI. The DNA of the CDR3 is TGTGCCAGCAGTTACTCGGGGGGGGGCTCCTACGAGCAGTACTTC. This gives the protein CASSYSGGGSYEQYF.

The chain recombines TRBV11-3 with TRBJ2-7, with D maybe TRBD2 (5 bases). CDR1 SGHNT and CDR2 YENEEA come from the germline V gene. Trimming removed 2 bases from V and 2 bases from J, with 7 bases in between. The CDR3 has 13 amino acids. CDR3 amino acids: CASSLPEAYEQYF. DNA for the CDR3: TGTGCCAGCAGCTTACCGGAGGCCTACGAGCAGTACTTC.

J is TRBJ1-1 and V is TRBV19, with a tentative D call TRBD1 (5 bases). The CDR3 loop spans 14 amino acids. V lost 2 bases and J lost 4, with 11 bases in between. Germline lookup yields CDR1 LNHDA and CDR2 SQIVND (reference sequence). CDR3 nucleotide sequence: TGTGCCAGTAGTATAAACACTGGGGCCACTGAAGCTTTCTTT. This sequence encodes CASSINTGATEAFF.

V and J are TRBV27 and TRBJ2-7; possibly TRBD1 for D (6 bases). The V gene's germline CDR1 is MNHEY and CDR2 SMNVEV (reference sequence). Between the trimmed V and J ends, which lost 8 bases and 1 base, there was a span of 15 bases. The CDR3 is 14 residues long. The CDR3 is CASGPGQASYEQYF. The CDR3 nucleotides read TGTGCCAGCGGTCCGGGACAAGCTTCCTACGAGCAGTACTTC.

The chain carries TRBV15 and TRBJ2-1; D gene ambiguous. CDR1 is LNHNV, CDR2 YYDKDF, per germline (reference sequence). Trimming pared 1 base from V and 11 bases from J, leaving 12 bases between. The CDR3 extends over 13 amino acids. The CDR3 DNA is TGTGCCACCAGCAGAGCCCAGAGAGGCAAGCAGTTCTTC. Its translation is CATSRAQRGKQFF.

The rearrangement links TRBV15 to TRBJ2-3; no clear D. The CDR3 sequence is 16 residues long. The germline V gene has CDR1 LNHNV and CDR2 YYDKDF (reference sequence). V was cut by 0 bases and J by 4 bases, with 14 bases left in between. The CDR3 here is CATSRDPSVGSDTQYF. The CDR3 DNA is TGTGCCACCAGCAGAGATCCCAGCGTCGGGTCAGATACGCAGTATTTT.

This chain links TRBV5-8 with TRBJ2-7; TRBD1 matches 9 bases. Trimming cost V 0 bases and J 5 bases; bases outside gene matches: 9. Germline values: CDR1 SGHTS, CDR2 YDEGEE. This CDR3 region has 16 residues. The CDR3 DNA sequence: TGTGCCAGCAGCTTGGGAGACGGGACAGGGAATGACGAGCAGTACTTC. Residues: CASSLGDGTGNDEQYF.

The chain links TRBV10-2 to TRBJ2-7; the match to TRBD2 covers 9 bases. CDR1 is WSHSY, CDR2 SAAADI, per germline. Trimming took 4 bases from V and 4 from J; bases not matched to a gene: 11. The CDR3 length is 16 residues. DNA of the CDR3: TGCGCCAGCAGTGTAATAGCGGGAGATTTGGGGTACGAGCAGTACTTC. It translates to CASSVIAGDLGYEQYF.

The chain combines TRBV11-2 with TRBJ2-3; D may be TRBD2 (6 bases). CDR1 and CDR2 (germline): SGHAT, FQNNGV. The CDR3 consists of 15 residues. V lost 2 bases, J lost 0 bases, and 9 bases lay in between. DNA of the CDR3: TGTGCCAGCAGCTTATTAGCGGATAGCACAGATACGCAGTATTTT. It yields the protein CASSLLADSTDTQYF.

This chain joins TRBV19 and TRBJ1-1, with 7 bases lining up with TRBD1. Germline lookup yields CDR1 LNHDA and CDR2 SQIVND (reference sequence). The J segment lost 3 bases and the V segment lost 5 bases, leaving 6 bases of the junction unmatched. CDR3 size: 14 residues. As DNA, the CDR3 is TGTGCCAGTAGTTTGGACAGGTCGCACACTGAAGCTTTCTTT. Residues: CASSLDRSHTEAFF.